This entry features one T cell receptor (beta chain) sequence. Its antigen is currently unknown. The CDR3 is 16 amino acids. Germline assignment: CDR1 SQVTM and CDR2 ANQGSEA. With 1 base clipped from V and 1 base from J, the junction kept 6 bases outside the gene matches. This sample's TCRbeta library carried unique molecular identifier barcodes. MiXCR, applied by TCRdb to the PCR reads, yields one record per CDR3 protein. Among a few hundred thousand distinct CDR3 sequences listed, 13% were seen once. This sample is drawn from a study of T-cell reconstitution after alpha-beta-depleted transplantation in children. The study, taken as a whole, reports: Newly produced T cells mostly accounted for T-cell counts and diversity one year post-transplant. Where alpha-beta T cells came from about two months after transplant was reportedly several hundred expanded graft clones. Recipient T cells and thymic progenitors that survived gave rise to the high TCRbeta diversity observed at day 60 in some patients.

Here the sequenced sample was PBMCs, mostly from graft donor cells, taken 360 days after TCRalphabeta/CD19-depleted stem cell transplant. The chain employs TRBV29-1 and TRBJ2-7; 11 bases match TRBD2. The source of this sequence is a male patient under 18 who had a stem cell transplant for acute myeloid leukemia, so the T cells may come from the graft donor. This CDR3 reads CSVEGLAGMKSYEQYF. The CDR3, as DNA: TGCAGCGTTGAAGGACTAGCGGGAATGAAATCCTACGAGCAGTACTTC.